This TCR beta chain was retrieved from a study of cytomegalovirus exposure and HLA in healthy donors (dated by TCRdb to 2016 to 2017). About the full investigation: A later analysis indicated that the 130 or so validation repertoires were generated on the platform also employed for the 700 or so repertoires of the first cohort. The study aimed to test whether signatures of past pathogen exposure could be identified by cataloging public T cell receptors. In addition to the first cohort of about 650 subjects, a separate validation cohort of 130 or so different subjects was used. To predict cytomegalovirus infection status, the study brought together high-throughput TCR immunosequencing, statistical association of individual TCRs with disease status, and machine learning. Overall results and qualifications from the work: In a later analysis, TCRs clustered in the first cohort were found to also tend to co-occur in the 120 or so validation repertoires, with 85% to 95% of cluster scores above 0. Across donors, most TCR sequences were observed very rarely, whereas some public TCRs were present in many individuals. The authors suggested that the approach could potentially be extended to other disease states and immunological phenotypes. A later analysis lacked HLA typing for the validation cohort, so it scored co-occurrence in that cohort across all 120 or so repertoires. A total of about 150 TCR beta chains were listed by the study as associated with cytomegalovirus. A few of the identified cytomegalovirus-associated TCR beta chains were confirmed in vitro to be specific for cytomegalovirus antigens. The classifier was reported to diagnose cytomegalovirus status with high specificity and sensitivity in both the original and validation cohorts.

Receptor amplification or capture employed the immunoSEQ multiplex PCR assay. The study's processing was this. A statistical classification framework was developed to diagnose cytomegalovirus status using the catalog of TCR beta chain sequences. In its TCRdb copy, this immuneACCESS table keeps in-frame sequences only and misses some clones. Where compared with another copy, unresolved V genes explain less than half of these, and the others have no known cause. D and trimming were read from the DNA, whereas the V and J calls and clone size are those reported in that table. A total of about 160,000 clones appear in this sample, 88% of them only once. The top ten clonotypes cover 3% of the sample. The CDR3 goes from the cysteine to the phenylalanine over 17 residues. The retained sequence is limited to the CDR3, 51 bases, with the frame set at the first base. CDR1 and CDR2, looked up from the germline V gene, are MDHEN and SYDVKM. The V end loses 2 bases and the J end loses 6 bases, and a stretch of 21 bases separates them.

Separate from the approximately 670-subject first cohort, the validation cohort of roughly 130 subjects was the group to which the donors belonged. With regard to this clone: Its antigen remains undetermined. The sample holds no much larger clone one base away, and base qualities are not on file.

The sequencing sample was made of PBMCs. This clonotype originated in a man in his late teens or twenties in good health and CMV-seronegative. The chain employs TRBV28 and TRBJ2-3; TRBD2 is a possible D gene, resting on 5 matching bases. CDR3 region: CASSLNPRGSSSDTQYF. The bases read TGTGCCAGCAGTTTAAACCCCCGAGGGAGTAGTTCGGATACGCAGTATTTT. Joined to the reference TRBV28 and TRBJ2-3 proteins, this CDR3 gives the full variable domain: DVKVTQSSRYLVKRTGEKVFLECVQDMDHENMFWYRQDPGLGLRLIYFSYDVKMKEKGDIPEGYSVSREKKERFSLILESASTNQTSMYLCASSLNPRGSSSDTQYFGPGTRLTVL.